This T cell receptor beta chain came from a study of T-cell memory formation after mild COVID-19 (dated by TCRdb to 2020 to 2022). The study in broad terms: Most TCR sequence clusters were specific to one of the two donors. In a couple of donors, T-cell clones that expanded and contracted after mild COVID-19 were tracked by sequencing TCRalpha and TCRbeta repertoires over time. The cohort comprised two young, previously healthy adult volunteers, one female and one male.

The reads were generated on an Illumina NovaSeq 6000. cDNA libraries for TCRalpha and TCRbeta were prepared by 5'RACE using constant-segment primers, with sample barcodes and unique molecular identifiers added. Trizol reagent was used to extract RNA from every sample. Libraries were amplified in two PCR steps, with a second sample barcode and Illumina TruSeq adapters added in the second step. Sequencing of libraries was performed on an Illumina NovaSeq with 2 x 150 bp paired-end reads. On the study's bioinformatics: Demultiplexing of reads and collapsing into UMI-guided consensus sequences were performed with migec v1.2.7. Using mixcr v2.1.11, the UMI consensuses were aligned to TRA and TRB V and J templates and assembled into clonotypes. Expanded or contracted clonotypes were those called significant by both edgeR and NoisET, with noise models trained on biological replicates. For edgeR calls, the thresholds were a false discovery rate-adjusted p below 0.01 and a log2 fold-change of 1. PCA with hierarchical clustering of max-normalized trajectories of the 1000 most abundant clonotypes was used as exploratory dynamics analysis. Separately sequenced CD4+ and CD8+ repertoires were used to assign a CD4 or CD8 phenotype to each responding clone. TCRdb ran its own pipeline on the public reads, namely fastp trimming at Q25 and MiXCR clone calling, and kept in-frame beta chains. Every distinct CDR3 protein forms one entry, paired with its most common genes and DNA. TCRdb, not the authors, supplied the V and J calls. This sample holds about 250,000 distinct CDR3 sequences; about a sixth were observed only once. Under 30% of the sample is held by the ten biggest clonotypes.

General findings and caveats noted by the study authors: The second-wave clones that peaked on day 37 were not confirmed to be SARS-CoV-2 specific. Contracting CD4+ clones appeared mostly in the CM and EM memory subsets, whereas CD8+ clones were enriched in EMRA. The detection of some responding clones in pre-infection memory suggests that pre-existing cross-reactive memory T cells joined the SARS-CoV-2 response. Only two mild cases were covered by the study, and larger cohorts that include severe cases with pre-infection samples were considered necessary. Clones contracting from day 15 to 85 had balanced CD4/CD8 phenotypes, while a second wave expanding from day 15 to 37 was biased towards CD4+.

This clonotype was picked up a small number of times. The specificity of this receptor is unknown. It has no much larger one-base neighbor in the sample; base qualities were not kept. Ficoll-Paque density gradient centrifugation was used to isolate PBMCs. The source material was PBMCs or a T cell subset sorted from them (not recorded which). The clonotype originates from a man between 18 and 29 years old who had mild COVID-19 (a few samples of this study predate the infection). The sample titles of this study are shuffled in the database, so cell type and time point are left out; the donor was told from shared clones.

The CDR3 here reads CASSPGLAGVETQYF. The DNA reads as follows: TGTGCCAGCAGTCCCGGACTAGCGGGGGTGGAGACCCAGTACTTC. This chain joins TRBV6-2 or TRBV6-3 to TRBJ2-5; TRBD2 agrees with 13 junctional bases. Trimming accounts for 5 bases at V and 5 bases at J, while the number of junction bases matched to no gene is 5. From the germline V gene, CDR1 is MNHEY and CDR2 is SVGEGT. The CDR3 spans 15 residues, from the cysteine through the phenylalanine. Only CDR3 DNA is held: 45 bases, read in frame from base 1.